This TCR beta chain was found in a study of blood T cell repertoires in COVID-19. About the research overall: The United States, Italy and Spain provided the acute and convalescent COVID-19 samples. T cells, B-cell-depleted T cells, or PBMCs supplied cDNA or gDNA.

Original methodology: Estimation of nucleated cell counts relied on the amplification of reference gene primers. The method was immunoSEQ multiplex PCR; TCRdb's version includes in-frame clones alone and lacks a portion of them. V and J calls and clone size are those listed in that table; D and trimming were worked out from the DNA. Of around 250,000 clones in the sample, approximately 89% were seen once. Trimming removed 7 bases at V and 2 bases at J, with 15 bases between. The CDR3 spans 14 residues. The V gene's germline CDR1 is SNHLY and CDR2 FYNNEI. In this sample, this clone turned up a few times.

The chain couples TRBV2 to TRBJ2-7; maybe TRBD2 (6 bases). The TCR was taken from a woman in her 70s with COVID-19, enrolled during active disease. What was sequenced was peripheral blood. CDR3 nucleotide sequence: TGTGCCAGCAAATCCCAGACTAGTACCTACGAGCAGTACTTC. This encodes CASKSQTSTYEQYF.